Sequencing of this T cell receptor (beta chain) was carried out in a study of blood T cell repertoires in COVID-19. Study context: Researchers got acute and convalescent COVID-19 samples from the United States, Italy and Spain. PBMCs, B-cell-depleted T cells, or T cells were the source of the cDNA or gDNA that made up the material.

Trimming shortened V by 3 bases and J by 0 bases, and 6 bases separated the two germline ends. This CDR3 comprises 13 residues. The count of this clone is one. In the source study's methods: Using reference gene primer amplification, nucleated cell counts were estimated. Libraries were prepared by immunoSEQ multiplex PCR; TCRdb keeps only in-frame clonotypes and omits some of them. V and J calls and clone size are copied from that table; D and trimming were computed from the DNA. The top ten hold 25% to 30% of the sample, which has tens of thousands of clones, approximately 84% seen once. The receptor was derived from a human donor in a cohort sampled during active COVID-19. Sequencing input: peripheral blood. This sequence joins TRBV12-3 or TRBV12-4 and TRBJ2-7, with D possibly matching TRBD2 (6 bases). The DNA of the CDR3 is TGTGCCAGCAGTTTCGGGGGCTCCTACGAGCAGTACTTC. Protein: CASSFGGSYEQYF.